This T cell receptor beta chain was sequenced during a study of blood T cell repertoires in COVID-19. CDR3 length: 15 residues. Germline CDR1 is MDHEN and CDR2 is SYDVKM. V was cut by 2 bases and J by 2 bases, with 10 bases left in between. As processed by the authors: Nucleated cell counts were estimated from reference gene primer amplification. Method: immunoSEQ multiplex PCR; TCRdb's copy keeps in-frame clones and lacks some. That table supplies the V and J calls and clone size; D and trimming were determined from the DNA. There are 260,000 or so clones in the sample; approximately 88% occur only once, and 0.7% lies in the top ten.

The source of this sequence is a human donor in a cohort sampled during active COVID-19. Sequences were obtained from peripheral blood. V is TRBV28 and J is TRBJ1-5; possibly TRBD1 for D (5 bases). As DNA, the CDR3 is TGTGCCAGCAGTTTACAGGGAGGGGGCAATCAGCCCCAGCATTTT. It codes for CASSLQGGGNQPQHF.